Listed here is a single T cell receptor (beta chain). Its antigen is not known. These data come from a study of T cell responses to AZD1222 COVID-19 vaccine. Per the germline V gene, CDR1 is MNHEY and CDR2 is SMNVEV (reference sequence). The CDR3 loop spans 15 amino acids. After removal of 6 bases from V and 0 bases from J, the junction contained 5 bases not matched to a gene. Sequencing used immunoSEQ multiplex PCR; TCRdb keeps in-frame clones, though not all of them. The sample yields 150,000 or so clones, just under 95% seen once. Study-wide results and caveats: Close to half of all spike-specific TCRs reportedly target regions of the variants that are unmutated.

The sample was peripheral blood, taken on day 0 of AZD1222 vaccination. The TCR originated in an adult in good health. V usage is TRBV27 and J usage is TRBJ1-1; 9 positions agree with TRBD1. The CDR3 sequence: CASSGTGLMNTEAFF. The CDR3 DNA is TGTGCCAGCAGCGGGACAGGGCTAATGAACACTGAAGCTTTCTTT.